These 28 T cell receptor beta chains were all obtained from the same sample, sequenced in a study of T-cell reconstitution after alpha-beta-depleted transplantation in children. Unique molecular identifiers were built into the TCRbeta library. Each CDR3 protein is one row after TCRdb ran MiXCR on the PCR reads. This table has approximately 350,000 distinct CDR3 sequences, about 9.4% appearing once. This sample comprised PBMCs from the stem cell graft donor, obtained from the stem cell graft. The receptors were gathered from a human donor who donated a stem cell graft to a child with acute lymphoblastic leukemia.

This chain connects TRBV5-1 to TRBJ2-1; maybe TRBD1 (6 bases). V dropped 2 bases and J dropped 6 bases, with 12 bases sitting between them. The CDR3 has 14 residues. Germline V CDR1 and CDR2: SGHRS, YFSETQ. In DNA form, the CDR3 reads TGCGCCAGCAGCTTCGACCTCAGGGGCAATGAGCAGTTCTTC. Translation: CASSFDLRGNEQFF. The complete variable domain, with remaining parts taken from reference TRBV5-1 and TRBJ2-1, reads KAGVTQTPRYLIKTRGQQVTLSCSPISGHRSVSWYQQTPGQGLQFLFEYFSETQRNKGNFPGRFSGRQFSNSRSEMNVSTLELGDSALYLCASSFDLRGNEQFFGPGTRLTVL.

The sample holds many counts of this clonotype. The chain's CDR3 is CASSPRDGESTEAFF. The CDR3 DNA sequence: TGCGCCAGCAGCCCACGGGACGGGGAAAGCACTGAAGCTTTCTTT. V is TRBV5-1 and J is TRBJ1-1; TRBD1 might be the D (5 bases). CDR1 and CDR2 from the germline V gene are SGHRS and YFSETQ. V was trimmed by 4 bases and J by 4 bases, leaving 17 bases between them. The CDR3 contains 15 residues.

The chain is built from TRBV4-3 and TRBJ2-1; the match to TRBD2 covers 8 bases. After removal of 0 bases from V and 6 bases from J, the junction contained 4 bases not matched to a gene. The CDR3 contains 15 residues. In germline, CDR1 is LGHNA, CDR2 YSLEER. CDR3 sequence reads: CASSQDAGGGNEQFF. CDR3 coding DNA: TGCGCCAGCAGCCAAGACGCGGGAGGAGGCAATGAGCAGTTCTTC.

This clonotype has just a few counts. The chain is built from TRBV20-1 and TRBJ1-2; D is unresolved. Trimming left V 1 base short and J 5 bases short, with 8 bases between. The CDR3 is 12 amino acids. The germline CDR1 and CDR2 sequences are DFQATT and SNEGSKA (reference sequence). The CDR3 here is CSARVTGYGYTF. The CDR3 DNA reads TGCAGTGCTAGAGTCACGGGATATGGCTACACCTTC.

This clonotype showed up many times. The V and J genes are TRBV5-1 and TRBJ2-1, with D perhaps matching TRBD2 (6 bases). The germline V gene has CDR1 SGHRS and CDR2 YFSETQ. V was clipped by 0 bases and J by 3 bases, with 10 bases between them. The CDR3 spans 15 residues. The CDR3 coding sequence is TGCGCCAGCAGCTTGGGTGCGGGATACTACAATGAGCAGTTCTTC. The encoded protein is CASSLGAGYYNEQFF.

The chain uses TRBV7-2 and TRBJ2-7; 11 nucleotides match TRBD2. The germline gives CDR1 SGHTA, CDR2 FQGNSA. Trimming cost V 2 bases and J 6 bases; bases outside gene matches: 18. The CDR3 is 19 residues long. As DNA, the CDR3 is TGTGCCAGCAGCTTAAGGCTAGCGGGAGGAGGCTCCCTCGTGGCCGAGCAGTACTTC. Protein sequence: CASSLRLAGGGSLVAEQYF. Drawing the rest from reference TRBV7-2 and TRBJ2-7, the complete variable domain is GAGVSQSPSNKVTEKGKDVELRCDPISGHTALYWYRQSLGQGLEFLIYFQGNSAPDKSGLPSDRFSAERTGGSVSTLTIQRTQQEDSAVYLCASSLRLAGGGSLVAEQYFGPGTRLTVT.

The chain uses TRBV12-3 or TRBV12-4 and TRBJ2-1, with 10 bases lining up with TRBD2. Unmatched junction bases numbered 4, after V lost 7 bases and J lost 4 bases. There are 14 residues in the CDR3. CDR3 DNA: TGTGCCAGCAAGGGACTAGCGACATACAATGAGCAGTTCTTC. Its translation is CASKGLATYNEQFF.

The V and J genes are TRBV6-1 and TRBJ2-7; tentatively, D is TRBD1 (6 bases). Germline V gene lookup returns CDR1 MNHNS and CDR2 SASEGT. The V and J ends lost 8 bases and 0 bases respectively, with 14 bases between them. The CDR3 contains 14 residues. The CDR3 protein is CASGGHQDSYEQYF. The CDR3 nucleotides read TGTGCCAGCGGGGGACACCAAGACTCCTACGAGCAGTACTTC.

V usage is TRBV4-1 and J usage is TRBJ2-6; 11 nucleotides match TRBD1. The CDR3 is made up of 20 amino acids. Germline V lookup: CDR1 MGHRA, CDR2 YSYEKL. The trim removed 4 bases at V and 4 bases at J, leaving 15 bases unmatched. The CDR3 DNA is TGCGCCAGCAGCCCCAGGGCCCGCGGGACAGGGGGATCCGGGGCCAACGTCCTGACTTTC. This gives the protein CASSPRARGTGGSGANVLTF.

This clonotype was counted between two and nine times. V usage is TRBV5-1 and J usage is TRBJ2-7; TRBD2 agrees at 10 bases. Per the germline V gene, CDR1 is SGHRS and CDR2 is YFSETQ. The J segment lost 4 bases and the V segment lost 1 base, leaving 8 bases of the junction unmatched. CDR3 length equals 16 residues. The CDR3: CASSLNPLAGEYEQYF. The CDR3 region has the DNA TGCGCCAGCAGCTTGAATCCCCTAGCGGGAGAGTACGAGCAGTACTTC.

The chain uses TRBV18 and TRBJ1-2; 10 positions match TRBD1. Germline trimming cut 4 bases from V and 2 bases from J; bases unmatched to any gene: 4. CDR3 length equals 15 residues. From germline, CDR1 is KGHSH and CDR2 LQKENI. The DNA of the CDR3 is TGTGCCAGCTCACTGGGACAGGGGCCCAACTATGGCTACACCTTC. Translation gives CASSLGQGPNYGYTF.

The rearrangement uses TRBV29-1 and TRBJ2-1; 7 bases map to TRBD2. The junction had 9 bases not matched to a gene; V was cut back by 2 bases and J by 5 bases. This CDR3 contains 15 residues. Germline V gene sequence: CDR1 SQVTM, CDR2 ANQGSEA. The CDR3 coding sequence is TGCAGCGTTGAACGGGGGGAGGGCAGCCACAATGAGCAGTTCTTC. Protein sequence: CSVERGEGSHNEQFF.

The chain joins TRBV7-9 to TRBJ2-1, with 10 bases that match TRBD2. Trimming removed 5 bases from V and 8 bases from J; junction bases left unmatched: 12. This CDR3 is built from 16 residues. Germline V gene lookup returns CDR1 SEHNR and CDR2 FQNEAQ (reference sequence). CDR3: CASSRPSGSVGDEQFF. The CDR3 bases are TGTGCCAGCAGCCGACCTAGCGGGAGTGTCGGCGATGAGCAGTTCTTC.

This clonotype was picked up many times. The CDR3 DNA reads TGTGCCAGCAGCTTATATGCGTCTTCCTCTGGAAACACCATATATTTT. It encodes CASSLYASSSGNTIYF. This chain connects TRBV7-6 to TRBJ1-3; D is uncertain. Germline V gene sequence: CDR1 SGHVS, CDR2 FNYEAQ. The CDR3 consists of 16 residues. Trimming shortened V by 2 bases and J by 0 bases, and 11 bases separated the two germline ends.

This clonotype was observed at least ten times. The gene calls are TRBV20-1 and TRBJ1-5, with TRBD1 identical over 8 bases. This CDR3 is 13 amino acids long. Per the germline V gene, CDR1 is DFQATT and CDR2 is SNEGSKA (reference sequence). Germline trimming cut 6 bases from V and 5 bases from J; bases unmatched to any gene: 6. The CDR3 region has the DNA TGCAGTGCCGAGGACAGGGTAGATCAGCCCCAGCATTTT. It is translated as CSAEDRVDQPQHF.

The rearrangement uses TRBV15 and TRBJ2-7; unclear D gene. The CDR3 sequence is 14 residues long. Germline V lookup: CDR1 LNHNV, CDR2 YYDKDF (reference sequence). Trimming pared 2 bases from V and 6 bases from J, leaving 14 bases between. The CDR3 spells CATSRPGSSIEQYF. The CDR3 DNA sequence: TGTGCCACCAGCAGACCCGGGTCATCCATCGAGCAGTACTTC.

In this sample, this clonotype turned up a few times. The chain combines TRBV19 with TRBJ2-2, with D unclear. Trimming stripped 6 bases from V and 6 bases from J, with 11 bases between. CDR1 is LNHDA and CDR2 is SQIVND in the germline V gene (reference sequence). This CDR3 region has 13 residues. CDR3 loop: CASSLLDPGELFF. For the CDR3, the DNA is TGTGCCAGTAGCCTTCTAGATCCCGGGGAGCTGTTTTTT.

This clonotype was detected ten times or more. CDR3 loop: CSARRPGLGNYEQYF. In DNA form, the CDR3 reads TGCAGTGCTAGGAGACCGGGACTAGGGAACTACGAGCAGTACTTC. J is TRBJ2-7 and V is TRBV20-1; 8 bases are a match to TRBD2. This CDR3 is built from 15 residues. V shed 3 bases and J 3 bases; nucleotides not matched to a gene: 10. The germline gives CDR1 DFQATT, CDR2 SNEGSKA (reference sequence).

The table lists this clonotype with a few counts. V usage is TRBV5-1 and J usage is TRBJ2-2, with 7 bases aligning to TRBD1. The CDR3 runs to 17 residues. After removal of 1 base from V and 0 bases from J, the junction contained 6 bases not matched to a gene. The V gene's germline CDR1 is SGHRS and CDR2 YFSETQ. The CDR3, as DNA: TGCGCCAGCAGCTTGTTCAGGACAGGAGCGAACACCGGGGAGCTGTTTTTT. It codes for CASSLFRTGANTGELFF.

This clonotype was observed a handful of times. The chain links TRBV4-1 to TRBJ2-3, with 9 positions matching TRBD1. The CDR3 has 14 residues. Germline CDR1 reads MGHRA; CDR2 reads YSYEKL. Trimming took 4 bases from V and 4 from J; bases not matched to a gene: 3. DNA for the CDR3: TGCGCCAGCAGCCGTCGACAGGGGGCAGATACGCAGTATTTT. Residues: CASSRRQGADTQYF.

This clonotype has just a few counts. V usage is TRBV25-1 and J usage is TRBJ2-1, with no clear D. The V end was cut by 5 bases, the J end by 6 bases, with 14 bases between. This CDR3 is built from 14 residues. Germline V CDR1 and CDR2: MGHDK, SYGVNS. CDR3: CASSWLRNSNEQFF. The CDR3 coding sequence is TGTGCCAGCAGTTGGCTGCGAAACTCCAATGAGCAGTTCTTC.

This clonotype was seen only a few times. V is TRBV29-1 and J is TRBJ1-4; no clear D. CDR3 size: 13 residues. V lost 7 bases and J 8 bases, leaving 17 bases between the germline ends. Germline V lookup: CDR1 SQVTM, CDR2 ANQGSEA. The DNA for the CDR3 is TGCAGCGCCAGCGATTGGGAATCGGAAAAACTGTTTTTT. Translated, it gives CSASDWESEKLFF.

This clonotype came up many times. CDR3 DNA: TGCAGTGCTAGAGATAGGGGGCGGACAGGGGGTTCCTACGAGCAGTACTTC. It is translated as CSARDRGRTGGSYEQYF. The rearrangement joins TRBV20-1 to TRBJ2-7; TRBD1 agrees at 10 bases. Trimming cost V 0 bases and J 1 base; bases outside gene matches: 9. This CDR3 has 17 amino acids. Per the germline V gene, CDR1 is DFQATT and CDR2 is SNEGSKA (reference sequence).

This clonotype has at least ten counts. V is TRBV6-1 and J is TRBJ1-2; TRBD1 is a possible D gene (5 bases). This CDR3 region has 13 residues. Trimming pared 6 bases from V and 6 bases from J, leaving 14 bases between. Germline V CDR1 and CDR2: MNHNS, SASEGT. The DNA for the CDR3 is TGTGCCAGCAGCCGAGTTAAGGGACATGGCTACACCTTC. It encodes CASSRVKGHGYTF.

This chain joins TRBV20-1 and TRBJ2-3; TRBD1 matches 8 bases. This CDR3 comprises 14 residues. Trimming removed 6 bases from V and 5 bases from J; junction bases left unmatched: 10. Germline V CDR1 and CDR2: DFQATT, SNEGSKA (reference sequence). The CDR3 protein is CSAPLTGALDTQYF. The CDR3 nucleotides read TGCAGTGCGCCCTTGACAGGGGCCCTAGATACGCAGTATTTT.

This clonotype was recorded at least ten times. The chain combines TRBV7-9 with TRBJ2-7; D is possibly TRBD1 or TRBD2 (5 bases each). Germline V gene lookup returns CDR1 SEHNR and CDR2 FQNEAQ (reference sequence). V lost 5 bases to trimming and J lost 4 bases, with 12 bases between them. The CDR3 totals 13 residues. CDR3 DNA sequence: TGTGCCAGCAGCCCAGGGACGTCGTACGAGCAGTACTTC. This gives the protein CASSPGTSYEQYF.

This clonotype turned up a few times. The chain links TRBV4-1 to TRBJ2-7, with 11 bases identical to TRBD2. Trimming at V came to 3 bases and at J to 5 bases, leaving 6 bases not matched to a gene. There are 15 residues in the CDR3. The germline CDR1 and CDR2 sequences are MGHRA and YSYEKL. CDR3 nucleotide sequence: TGCGCCAGCAGCCACCCGACTAGCGGGAACCACGAGCAGTACTTC. Its translation is CASSHPTSGNHEQYF.

This clonotype was recorded at least ten times. The V and J genes are TRBV20-1 and TRBJ2-1; 9 bases align to TRBD2. The CDR3 spans 17 residues. Germline V gene data show CDR1 as DFQATT and CDR2 as SNEGSKA (reference sequence). V shed 4 bases and J 0 bases; nucleotides not matched to a gene: 10. The CDR3 region has the DNA TGCAGTGCTATCGATCGAGCGGGAGGTTACTCCTACAATGAGCAGTTCTTC. Translating gives CSAIDRAGGYSYNEQFF.